This is a list of T cell receptor beta chains from one sample in a study of T cell repertoires in cytomegalovirus infection. What these receptors recognize is not known. TCRdb used MiXCR to reprocess the reads, holding one entry per CDR3 protein. Of about 830,000 distinct CDR3 sequences listed, about 33% are singletons. The sample was cultured CD8+ T cells from PBMCs, taken from culture after CMV antigen stimulation. All receptors derive from a human donor in good health (CMV status not recorded). Some clones in this sample may be carry-over from other donors' samples. CDR3s include the opening cysteine and the closing phenylalanine or tryptophan. Each record gives: J gene, D gene, V gene, clone size, CDR3 DNA, CDR3 protein. A D gene is named only where the DNA matches it firmly. Clone size appears in some rows only: once, few, many, or a class for an expanded clone.

j_gene: TRBJ2-3; d_gene: -; v_gene: TRBV20-1; abundance: -; CDR3nt: TGCAGTGCACGCAAAGGCGATAACGGGGGATACTCCAGCACAGATACGCAGTATTTT; CDR3aa: CSARKGDNGGYSSTDTQYF
j_gene: TRBJ1-2; d_gene: -; v_gene: TRBV20-1; abundance: -; CDR3nt: TGCAGTGTCCTTGACACCCCTACGGGGGGCTACACCTTC; CDR3aa: CSVLDTPTGGYTF
j_gene: TRBJ2-2; d_gene: -; v_gene: TRBV7-6; abundance: -; CDR3nt: TGTGCCAGCAGCTTCTGGAGGGGGACCGGGGAGCTGTTTTTT; CDR3aa: CASSFWRGTGELFF
j_gene: TRBJ2-7; d_gene: -; v_gene: TRBV5-1; abundance: -; CDR3nt: TGCGCCAGCAGCTCTTCGGACCGAACCTACGAGCAGTACTTC; CDR3aa: CASSSSDRTYEQYF
j_gene: TRBJ2-1; d_gene: -; v_gene: TRBV7-2; abundance: many; CDR3nt: TGTGCCAGCAGCTTAACAGGGAGCGTATACAATGAGCAGTTCTTC; CDR3aa: CASSLTGSVYNEQFF
j_gene: TRBJ1-6; d_gene: -; v_gene: TRBV7-2; abundance: few; CDR3nt: TGTGCCAGCAGCCGCACAGGGATCCCCTATAATTCACCCCTCCACTTT; CDR3aa: CASSRTGIPYNSPLHF
j_gene: TRBJ2-5; d_gene: TRBD1; v_gene: TRBV6-6; abundance: -; CDR3nt: TGTGCCAGCGTGGACAGGTTGGGGTACCAAGAGACCCAGTACTTC; CDR3aa: CASVDRLGYQETQYF
j_gene: TRBJ2-7; d_gene: TRBD2; v_gene: TRBV27; abundance: -; CDR3nt: TGTGCCAGCAGTCCCGAGCCGGGACTAGCGGGCCTTATTACCTACGAGCAGTACTTC; CDR3aa: CASSPEPGLAGLITYEQYF
j_gene: TRBJ2-2; d_gene: -; v_gene: TRBV15; abundance: few; CDR3nt: TGTGCCACCAGCAGAAGTGGGGGTGTAACCGGGGAGCTGTTTTTT; CDR3aa: CATSRSGGVTGELFF
j_gene: TRBJ2-5; d_gene: -; v_gene: TRBV7-2; abundance: -; CDR3nt: TGTGCCAGCAGCTTTTCTGCCGGGCGCGGAGAGACGCAGTACTTC; CDR3aa: CASSFSAGRGETQYF
j_gene: TRBJ1-1; d_gene: -; v_gene: TRBV7-9; abundance: -; CDR3nt: TGTGCCAGCAGCTCCCTGGGGACTGGGAACACTGAAGCTTTCTTT; CDR3aa: CASSSLGTGNTEAFF
j_gene: TRBJ1-5; d_gene: -; v_gene: TRBV24-1; abundance: few; CDR3nt: TGTGCCACCAGTGGGGGACGGAAAAGCAATCAGCCCCAGCATTTT; CDR3aa: CATSGGRKSNQPQHF
j_gene: TRBJ1-2; d_gene: TRBD1; v_gene: TRBV27; abundance: few; CDR3nt: TGTGCCAGCAGTTTATCGGGACAGGGCCACCGCCACACCTTC; CDR3aa: CASSLSGQGHRHTF
j_gene: TRBJ2-7; d_gene: -; v_gene: TRBV6-6; abundance: -; CDR3nt: TGTGCCAGCAGCCACCCGGGACAAACCTTCTACGAGCAGTACTTC; CDR3aa: CASSHPGQTFYEQYF
j_gene: TRBJ2-7; d_gene: TRBD2; v_gene: TRBV6-6; abundance: -; CDR3nt: TGTGCCAGCAGTATAGCGGGGGGGTACTACGAGCAGTACTTC; CDR3aa: CASSIAGGYYEQYF